This T cell receptor (beta chain) was observed in a study of graft-versus-host responses after intestinal transplantation. The protocol was immunoSEQ multiplex PCR, while the TCRdb copy is restricted to in-frame clones and leaves out a portion. The sample holds just under 65,000 clones, about 89% seen once. Processed graft tissue released its intraepithelial and lamina propria lymphocytes. This receptor was obtained from a human patient who received an intestinal transplant, so some T cells may come from the graft donor. Sequencing used ileum tissue, obtained less than 400 days after transplant.

CDR3 sequence (DNA): TGTGCCAGCAGCTTGGAACTAGCGGCACGCATCCAAGAGACCCAGTACTTC. This gives the protein CASSLELAARIQETQYF. The chain combines TRBV5-5 with TRBJ2-5, with 8 bases fitting TRBD2. Trimming removed 0 bases from V and 1 base from J; junction bases left unmatched: 8. This CDR3 contains 17 residues. Germline-derived CDR1 and CDR2 are SGHKS and YYEKEE (reference sequence).